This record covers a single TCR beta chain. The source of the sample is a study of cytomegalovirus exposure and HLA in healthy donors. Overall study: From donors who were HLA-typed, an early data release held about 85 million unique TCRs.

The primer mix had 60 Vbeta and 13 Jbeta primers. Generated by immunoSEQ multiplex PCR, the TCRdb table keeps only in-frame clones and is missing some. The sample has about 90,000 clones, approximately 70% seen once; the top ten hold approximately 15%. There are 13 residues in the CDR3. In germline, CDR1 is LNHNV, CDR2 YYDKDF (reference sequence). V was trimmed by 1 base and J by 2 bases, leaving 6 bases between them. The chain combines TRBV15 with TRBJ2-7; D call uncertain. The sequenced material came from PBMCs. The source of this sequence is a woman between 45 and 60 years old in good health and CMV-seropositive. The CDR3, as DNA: TGTGCCACCAGCAGAGGGGCTGCCTACGAGCAGTACTTC. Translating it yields CATSRGAAYEQYF.